These 10 T cell receptor beta chains share one sample of origin, sequenced in a study of T cells after yellow fever vaccination. TCRdb redid the calling of the 5' RACE reads with MiXCR, one entry per CDR3 protein. Here the sample spans a few hundred thousand distinct CDR3 sequences, under 20% being singletons. The input for sequencing was PBMCs, taken before the yellow fever booster vaccination. These receptors were collected from a young man who received the YFV17D yellow fever vaccine.

This clonotype was detected many times. The chain has TRBV5-4 and TRBJ2-2; D is tentatively TRBD1 or TRBD2 (5 bases each). There are 15 residues in the CDR3. CDR1 SGHNT and CDR2 YYREEE come from the germline V gene (reference sequence). V dropped 0 bases and J dropped 4 bases, with 10 bases sitting between them. CDR3 amino acids: CASSLEGTGTGELFF. The CDR3 bases are TGTGCCAGCAGCTTGGAGGGGACCGGCACCGGGGAGCTGTTTTTT.

This clonotype has ten or more counts. The CDR3 nucleotides read TGTGCCAGCAGTTTAAGTTCGGGAAACACCATATATTTT. Translating gives CASSLSSGNTIYF. This chain connects TRBV11-2 to TRBJ1-3; no definite D call. CDR3 length: 13 amino acids. Trimming stripped 6 bases from V and 4 bases from J, with 10 bases between. From germline, CDR1 is SGHAT and CDR2 FQNNGV.

The chain carries TRBV27 and TRBJ1-1; D is possibly TRBD1 (5 bases). Germline V gives CDR1 MNHEY, CDR2 SMNVEV (reference sequence). Trimming pared 3 bases from V and 7 bases from J, leaving 9 bases between. The CDR3 has 12 residues. CDR3 region: CASSFLGGEAFF. The DNA for the CDR3 is TGTGCCAGCAGTTTCCTGGGGGGTGAAGCTTTCTTT.

The V gene is TRBV7-9, the J gene TRBJ2-6; D uncertain. V lost 5 bases to trimming and J lost 2 bases, with 10 bases between them. Germline CDR1 SEHNR, CDR2 FQNEAQ (reference sequence). The CDR3 has 15 amino acids. The CDR3 nucleotides read TGTGCCAGCAGCATAGGTTCGCCTGGGGCCAACGTCCTGACTTTC. It translates to CASSIGSPGANVLTF.

J is TRBJ1-6 and V is TRBV7-6, with D tentatively TRBD1 (6 bases). CDR1 and CDR2 from the germline V gene are SGHVS and FNYEAQ. The CDR3 is 17 amino acids. V was trimmed by 5 bases and J by 6 bases, leaving 20 bases between them. CDR3 loop: CASSQRGGGVSNSPLHF. CDR3 DNA sequence: TGTGCCAGCAGCCAACGAGGGGGAGGGGTCTCTAATTCACCCCTCCACTTT. Full variable domain (rest looked up from reference TRBV7-6 and TRBJ1-6): GAGVSQSPRYKVTKRGQDVALRCDPISGHVSLYWYRQALGQGPEFLTYFNYEAQQDKSGLPNDRFSAERPEGSISTLTIQRTEQRDSAMYRCASSQRGGGVSNSPLHFGNGTRLTVT.

There are a few counts of this clonotype. CDR3 region: CATSRVAENQPQHF. The DNA of the CDR3 is TGTGCCACCAGCAGAGTGGCAGAGAATCAGCCCCAGCATTTT. The V gene is TRBV15, the J gene TRBJ1-5; D uncertain. V gave up 1 base and J gave up 4 bases, with 8 bases separating them. This CDR3 has 14 residues. Germline CDR1 reads LNHNV; CDR2 reads YYDKDF (reference sequence).

This clonotype was detected only a few times. The junction departs from the called germline gene at one end, perhaps through a read error. The chain has TRBV7-7 and TRBJ2-1, with 8 bases fitting TRBD1. This CDR3 region has 16 residues. CDR1 SSHAT and CDR2 FNYEAQ come from the germline V gene (reference sequence). The CDR3 here is CASSPVQGASYNEQFF. Here the CDR3 DNA reads TGTGCTAGCAGCCCAGTTCAGGGGGCCTCCTACAATGAGCAGTTCTTC.

CDR3 bases: TGTGCCAGCAGGGACAGGGTAGGCGAGCAGTACTTC. It specifies CASRDRVGEQYF. This chain joins TRBV7-9 and TRBJ2-7; TRBD1 matches at 8 bases. CDR3 length: 12 residues. Trimming removed 6 bases from V and 6 bases from J; junction bases left unmatched: 4. Germline V gene data show CDR1 as SEHNR and CDR2 as FQNEAQ (reference sequence).

V is TRBV4-1 and J is TRBJ1-2, with D maybe TRBD1 (5 bases). The V gene lost 1 base and the J gene lost 5 bases, with 11 bases spanning the gap. Germline CDR1 reads MGHRA; CDR2 reads YSYEKL. This CDR3 region has 14 residues. The chain's CDR3 is CASSQVGVEYGYTF. The CDR3 DNA reads TGCGCCAGCAGCCAAGTAGGGGTGGAGTATGGCTACACCTTC.

This clonotype appeared a few times. The CDR3 DNA reads as TGTGCCAGCATCGATATACAGGGGATGAACACCGGGGAGCTGTTTTTT. Its translation is CASIDIQGMNTGELFF. The V call is TRBV6-2 or TRBV6-3, the J call TRBJ2-2, with 7 bases lining up with TRBD1. The CDR3 sequence is 16 residues long. The V gene end was trimmed by 7 bases and the J gene end by 1 base; junction bases not matched to a gene: 9. The germline gives CDR1 MNHEY, CDR2 SVGEGT.